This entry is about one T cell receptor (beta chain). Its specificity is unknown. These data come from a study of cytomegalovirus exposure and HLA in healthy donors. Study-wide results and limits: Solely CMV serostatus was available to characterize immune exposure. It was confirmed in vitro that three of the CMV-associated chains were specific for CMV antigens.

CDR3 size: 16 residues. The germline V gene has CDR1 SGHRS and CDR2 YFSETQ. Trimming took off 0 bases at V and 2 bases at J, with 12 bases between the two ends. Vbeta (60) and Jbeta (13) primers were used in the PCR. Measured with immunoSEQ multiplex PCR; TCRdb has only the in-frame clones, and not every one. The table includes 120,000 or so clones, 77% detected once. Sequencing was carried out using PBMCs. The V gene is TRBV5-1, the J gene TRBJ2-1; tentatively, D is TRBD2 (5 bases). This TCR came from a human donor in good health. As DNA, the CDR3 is TGCGCCAGCAGCTTGGCGGGTGGGAGTCCCTACAATGAGCAGTTCTTC. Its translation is CASSLAGGSPYNEQFF.